These T cell receptor beta chains were read from a single sample in a study of Graves' ophthalmopathy and Graves' hyperthyroidism. TCRdb re-called the multiplex PCR reads through MiXCR, storing one row per CDR3 protein. The sample gives some 410,000 distinct CDR3 sequences, under 25% of which show up once; roughly 3.2% is in the top ten. The sequenced sample consisted of peripheral blood. Receptors were obtained from a woman aged 18-29 years with stable Graves' hyperthyroidism. The CDR3 runs from the conserved cysteine through the conserved F or W. The D gene is left open where the match is weak. Where a row states a size, it is once, few, many or the class of an expanded clone; other rows omit it.

clone_size j_call d_call v_call cdr3_nt cdr3_aa
many TRBJ2-7 - TRBV12-3/TRBV12-4 TGTGCCAGCAGGCAAGATTCCAGGGTGCCCAGCTACGAGCAGTACTTC CASRQDSRVPSYEQYF
many TRBJ1-1 - TRBV27 TGTGCCAGCAGTTTATGGGAGCACACTGAAGCTTTCTTT CASSLWEHTEAFF
- TRBJ1-1 - TRBV7-8 TGTGCCAGCAGGGTGCAGGGAACTATGAACACTGAAGCTTTCTTT CASRVQGTMNTEAFF
many TRBJ1-1 - TRBV6-2/TRBV6-3 TGTGCCAGCAGTTACTCAAGTACAGGGCGCACTGAAGCTTTCTTT CASSYSSTGRTEAFF
- TRBJ2-5 - TRBV15 TGTGCCACCGGGGACACACTTCAAGAGACCCAGTACTTC CATGDTLQETQYF
many TRBJ1-1 - TRBV19 TGTGCCAGTAGTAAAGGGAGGAAGGCTGAAGCTTTCTTT CASSKGRKAEAFF
many TRBJ2-6 - TRBV28 TGTGCCAGCAGATCTTCCTGGGGGCTCGGGGCCAACGTCCTGACTTTC CASRSSWGLGANVLTF
many TRBJ1-1 - TRBV30 TGTGCCTGGAGTCGGGGGAGAGGCACTGAAGCTTTCTTT CAWSRGRGTEAFF
few TRBJ1-2 - TRBV27 TGTGCCAGCAGCCAAGACGGGGGGCTCTTCTATGGCTACACCTTC CASSQDGGLFYGYTF
few TRBJ1-1 - TRBV7-9 TGTGCCAGCAGCTTAGCACCAGGCTGGGTCACTGAAGCTTTCTTT CASSLAPGWVTEAFF
- TRBJ1-1 TRBD1 TRBV2 TGTGCCAGCAGTGAAGCTGCAGGGGGTGGGGAGAACACTGAAGCTTTCTTT CASSEAAGGGENTEAFF
many TRBJ2-4 - TRBV29-1 TGCAGCGTTGAAGATCTAGAGGATGCCAAAAACATTCAGTACTTC CSVEDLEDAKNIQYF
- TRBJ2-2 TRBD2 TRBV28 TGTGCCAGCAGCCCAAGAGCGGGAGTGTTCACCGGGGAGCTGTTTTTT CASSPRAGVFTGELFF
many TRBJ2-5 - TRBV2 TGTGCCAGCAGTATCTCTTCGGGGGGACAGGTGGAGACCCAGTACTTC CASSISSGGQVETQYF
many TRBJ1-1 - TRBV12-3/TRBV12-4 TGTGCCAGCAGTTTGGACCGAATTGTAAACACTGAAGCTTTCTTT CASSLDRIVNTEAFF
many TRBJ1-1 - TRBV6-1 TGTGCCAGCATTGACAAGCCGTGGGCTGAAGCTTTCTTT CASIDKPWAEAFF
many TRBJ2-7 TRBD2 TRBV28 TGTGCCAGCAGTTTTCGGACTAGCGGGAGCTCCTACGAGCAGTACTTC CASSFRTSGSSYEQYF
many TRBJ1-2 TRBD1 TRBV30 TGTGCCTACGGACAGGCCTATGGCTACACCTTC CAYGQAYGYTF
many TRBJ1-2 - TRBV20-1 TGCAGTTCGACAGAGACTAACTATGGCTACACCTTC CSSTETNYGYTF
- TRBJ2-7 TRBD2 TRBV3-1 TGTGCCAGCAGCCCCGGGGCGGGGGGGTTGTACGAGCAGTACTTC CASSPGAGGLYEQYF
many TRBJ1-5 - TRBV7-8 TGTGCCAGCAGCTTAATTCAGGGTCGGAGGGATAGCAATCAGCCCCAGCATTTT CASSLIQGRRDSNQPQHF
few TRBJ2-7 - TRBV2 TGTGCCAGCAGATCACCTAGAGAGCGGACCGAGCAGTACTTC CASRSPRERTEQYF
- TRBJ2-7 - TRBV18 TGTGCCAGCTCACAACAGGGTAACCCCTACGAGCAGTACTTC CASSQQGNPYEQYF
few TRBJ2-7 - TRBV12-3/TRBV12-4 TGTGCCAGCAGGCCCGGGGGGCTTTACGAGCAGTACTTC CASRPGGLYEQYF
many TRBJ2-7 TRBD2 TRBV6-1 TGTGCCAGCAGTGACACTAGCGGGGGACCCTACGAGCAGTACTTC CASSDTSGGPYEQYF
- TRBJ1-1 - TRBV7-3 TGTGCCAGCAGCACAGGTGGGTCTGAAGCTTTCTTT CASSTGGSEAFF
many TRBJ1-1 - TRBV27 TGTGCCAGCAGTTTGAGGTTTTCCACACGAACTGAAGCTTTCTTT CASSLRFSTRTEAFF
many TRBJ2-5 - TRBV7-3 TGTGCCAGCAGCTTAGACCCAGGGGAAGAGACCCAGTACTTC CASSLDPGEETQYF
many TRBJ1-1 - TRBV11-1 TGTGCCAGCAGCCCTCGGGGGTCAGAAATGAACACTGAAGCTTTCTTT CASSPRGSEMNTEAFF
many TRBJ1-1 - TRBV24-1 TGTGCCACCAGAACAGCCCTCAACACTGAAGCTTTCTTT CATRTALNTEAFF
few TRBJ2-2 TRBD1 TRBV5-1 TGCGCCAGCAGCCTCCCGACAGGGGTTGTCACCGGGGAGCTGTTTTTT CASSLPTGVVTGELFF
many TRBJ2-7 TRBD2 TRBV2 TGTGCCAGCAGTGAACGGCGTCGGGGACTAGTAGCCGCCTACGAGCAGTACTTC CASSERRRGLVAAYEQYF
many TRBJ1-2 - TRBV7-2 TGTGCCAGCAGCTTAGCGGGGACTCGACAGTATGGCTACACCTTC CASSLAGTRQYGYTF
- TRBJ1-2 - TRBV20-1 TGCAGTGCTAGAGGAAGGGAAAACTATGGCTACACCTTC CSARGRENYGYTF
- TRBJ2-7 - TRBV5-1 TGCGCCAGCAGCGCCATATCGGCGTCCTCTTCCCTAAGCTCCTACGAGCAGTACTTC CASSAISASSSLSSYEQYF
- TRBJ2-7 - TRBV20-1 TGCAGTGCTAGTCGCCGTGTAGCGAGCTCCTACGAGCAGTACTTC CSASRRVASSYEQYF
few TRBJ1-2 - TRBV18 TGTGCCAGCTCACCAACGGGGGAGGATGGCTACACCTTC CASSPTGEDGYTF
many TRBJ1-1 - TRBV20-1 TGCAGTGCTCGGGTAGGGTGGGCGAACACTGAAGCTTTCTTT CSARVGWANTEAFF
many TRBJ2-4 - TRBV28 TGTGCCAGCAGTGGTCCTACCCGACAGTTTGCGTCCAAAAACATTCAGTACTTC CASSGPTRQFASKNIQYF
many TRBJ1-1 TRBD1 TRBV13 TGTGCCAGCAGCTCAAGAGGGACAGGGGACACTGAAGCTTTCTTT CASSSRGTGDTEAFF
- TRBJ2-7 - TRBV7-2 TGTGCCAGCAGCTTAGCGCCTAGCGCCGCCTACGAGCAGTACTTC CASSLAPSAAYEQYF
many TRBJ1-6 - TRBV12-3/TRBV12-4 TGTGCCAGCACAGGGGCGAATTCACCCCTCCACTTT CASTGANSPLHF